Shown below are 15 T cell receptor beta chains from a single sample sequenced in a study of T cell repertoires in cytomegalovirus infection. TCRdb re-derived calls from the reads in MiXCR, one entry per CDR3 protein. The sample yields approximately 500,000 distinct CDR3 sequences, approximately 17% seen once. Sequencing was performed on CD8+ T cells from PBMCs. The receptors stem from a human donor in good health (CMV status not recorded). Some clones in this sample may be carry-over from other donors' samples.

Ten or more counts support this clonotype. V is TRBV5-4 and J is TRBJ2-3; TRBD1 or TRBD2 may be the D gene (5 bases each). Trimming removed 4 bases at V and 11 bases at J, with 11 bases between. This CDR3 comprises 11 residues. Germline V CDR1 and CDR2: SGHNT, YYREEE (reference sequence). The CDR3 DNA sequence: TGTGCCAGCAGCGTGGGACGGATGCAGTATTTT. This sequence encodes CASSVGRMQYF.

Remarks on this clonotype: Sequence at one end of the junction differs from germline and may be a read error. The rearrangement links TRBV11-1 to TRBJ2-3; 8 bases align to TRBD2. The CDR3 covers 19 residues. CDR1 and CDR2 from the germline V gene are SGHAT and FQDESV (reference sequence). The CDR3 sequence is CASNLALLGPGGGPDTQYF. The DNA for the CDR3 is TGTGCCAGCAACTTAGCCCTTTTGGGCCCCGGGGGGGGCCCAGATACGCAGTATTTT. The variable domain in full, with the rest retrieved from reference TRBV11-1 and TRBJ2-3, is EAEVAQSPRYKITEKSQAVAFWCDPISGHATLYWYRQILGQGPELLVQFQDESVVDDSQLPKDRFSAERLKGVDSTLKIQPAELGDSAMYLCASNLALLGPGGGPDTQYFGPGTRLTVL.

This rearrangement joins TRBV29-1 to TRBJ1-2; no firm D call. The CDR3 covers 13 residues. The germline V gene has CDR1 SQVTM and CDR2 ANQGSEA. With 4 bases removed from V and 2 bases from J, the gap between germline ends came to 11 bases. The chain's CDR3 is CSVAGLLNYGYTF. CDR3 DNA: TGCAGCGTTGCCGGACTGCTGAACTATGGCTACACCTTC.

In its sample, this clonotype was seen many times. This sequence joins TRBV12-3 or TRBV12-4 and TRBJ2-5; D gene uncertain. Trimming took off 6 bases at V and 2 bases at J, with 13 bases between the two ends. The CDR3 loop spans 14 amino acids. Here the CDR3 DNA reads TGTGCCAGCAGCCTTAACGACATTCAAGAGACCCAGTACTTC. It is translated as CASSLNDIQETQYF.

V is TRBV5-1 and J is TRBJ2-1; tentatively, D is TRBD2 (5 bases). This CDR3 is 18 amino acids long. V was trimmed by 1 base and J by 5 bases, leaving 22 bases between them. Germline CDR1 and CDR2: SGHRS and YFSETQ. The CDR3 DNA follows: TGCGCCAGCAGCTTGAAAACCTTCCGGGCTCGGCGGGACAATGAGCAGTTCTTC. Translating gives CASSLKTFRARRDNEQFF. Variable domain in full (rest from reference TRBV5-1 and TRBJ2-1): KAGVTQTPRYLIKTRGQQVTLSCSPISGHRSVSWYQQTPGQGLQFLFEYFSETQRNKGNFPGRFSGRQFSNSRSEMNVSTLELGDSALYLCASSLKTFRARRDNEQFFGPGTRLTVL.

This clonotype was seen ten or more times. The rearrangement joins TRBV7-9 to TRBJ2-6, with D perhaps matching TRBD1 (5 bases). V lost 4 bases and J 3 bases, leaving 13 bases between the germline ends. Germline V gene lookup returns CDR1 SEHNR and CDR2 FQNEAQ (reference sequence). The CDR3 totals 16 residues. DNA for the CDR3: TGTGCCAGCAGCTCCAGGGCCCTCAGTGGGGCCAACGTCCTGACTTTC. Amino acids: CASSSRALSGANVLTF.

The table lists this clonotype with a few counts. The V and J genes are TRBV7-9 and TRBJ2-1; 7 nucleotides line up with TRBD2. CDR1 SEHNR and CDR2 FQNEAQ come from the germline V gene (reference sequence). J was trimmed by 6 bases and V by 5 bases; bases with no gene match: 13. The CDR3 totals 16 residues. CDR3 region: CASSPPSGLRLNEQFF. In DNA, the CDR3 is TGTGCCAGCAGCCCCCCTAGCGGCCTAAGGCTCAATGAGCAGTTCTTC.

This clonotype appeared a few times. The chain is built from TRBV7-9 and TRBJ2-7; TRBD1 matches 9 bases. The CDR3 extends over 13 amino acids. The germline CDR1 and CDR2 sequences are SEHNR and FQNEAQ (reference sequence). The V segment lost 7 bases and the J segment 3 bases; nucleotides outside the gene matches: 4. CDR3 bases: TGTGCCAGCACGGGGGACAGGGACTACGAGCAGTACTTC. It codes for CASTGDRDYEQYF.

This clonotype was counted at least ten times. CDR3 in DNA: TGTGCCAGCAGCTCCGTGCGGGTTCCGACAGCTGGCTACACCTTC. This gives the protein CASSSVRVPTAGYTF. V is TRBV7-8 and J is TRBJ1-2; TRBD1 is a possible D gene (5 bases). The CDR3 runs 15 residues. V was shortened by 4 bases and J by 7 bases, with 19 bases between the two germline ends. Germline V gives CDR1 SGHVS, CDR2 FQNEAQ.

In its sample, this clonotype was seen many times. This rearrangement joins TRBV28 to TRBJ2-1; 9 bases agree with TRBD2. The V and J ends lost 5 bases and 5 bases, in that order; junction bases with no gene match: 19. Per germline, CDR1 MDHEN and CDR2 SYDVKM. This CDR3 spans 19 amino acids. CDR3 bases: TGTGCCAGCAGTCCATCGGCGGGAGGGCCGCCGGGGCCTCACAATGAGCAGTTCTTC. Translated: CASSPSAGGPPGPHNEQFF. The full variable domain, with the rest looked up from reference TRBV28 and TRBJ2-1, is DVKVTQSSRYLVKRTGEKVFLECVQDMDHENMFWYRQDPGLGLRLIYFSYDVKMKEKGDIPEGYSVSREKKERFSLILESASTNQTSMYLCASSPSAGGPPGPHNEQFFGPGTRLTVL.

This clonotype was seen repeatedly, ten times or more. V is TRBV4-1 and J is TRBJ1-1, with TRBD1 as a possible D gene (5 bases). CDR1 and CDR2 (germline): MGHRA, YSYEKL. The V gene lost 4 bases and the J gene lost 2 bases, with 17 bases spanning the gap. This CDR3 comprises 16 residues. The CDR3 is CASSPVVQALNTEAFF. The CDR3 bases are TGCGCCAGCAGCCCGGTGGTACAGGCCCTAAACACTGAAGCTTTCTTT.

This chain uses TRBV27 with TRBJ1-2, with D possibly being TRBD1 (5 bases). In germline, CDR1 is MNHEY, CDR2 SMNVEV (reference sequence). The CDR3 is 13 residues long. V lost 2 bases, J lost 3 bases, and 7 bases lay in between. DNA of the CDR3: TGTGCCAGCAGTTTACAGGGATACTATGGCTACACCTTC. It is translated as CASSLQGYYGYTF.

The V and J genes are TRBV12-3 or TRBV12-4 and TRBJ2-6; perhaps TRBD2 as D (5 bases). The CDR3 contains 16 residues. Trimming took 6 bases from V and 0 from J, leaving 12 bases between them. The CDR3 nucleotides read TGTGCCAGCAGAACCACAAGCGGCTCTGGGGCCAACGTCCTGACTTTC. Translated: CASRTTSGSGANVLTF.

The chain links TRBV7-9 to TRBJ2-2; D might be TRBD1 (6 bases). Deletions cut 6 bases from V and 6 bases from J, with 23 bases between. Germline values: CDR1 SEHNR, CDR2 FQNEAQ (reference sequence). The CDR3 extends over 17 amino acids. The CDR3 sequence: CASRGGTGERQSGELFF. The CDR3 DNA reads as TGTGCCAGCAGAGGGGGAACAGGAGAAAGGCAGTCCGGGGAGCTGTTTTTT.

This clonotype was counted at least ten times. The J gene is TRBJ1-3, the V gene TRBV28; possible D gene TRBD1, 6 bases. The V end was cut by 5 bases, the J end by 4 bases, with 24 bases between. The CDR3 is 18 amino acids. CDR1 is MDHEN, CDR2 SYDVKM, per germline. The CDR3 DNA sequence: TGTGCCAGCAGTCCACCCCAGGACAGCCTGGGCGCGGGAAACACCATATATTTT. This encodes CASSPPQDSLGAGNTIYF.